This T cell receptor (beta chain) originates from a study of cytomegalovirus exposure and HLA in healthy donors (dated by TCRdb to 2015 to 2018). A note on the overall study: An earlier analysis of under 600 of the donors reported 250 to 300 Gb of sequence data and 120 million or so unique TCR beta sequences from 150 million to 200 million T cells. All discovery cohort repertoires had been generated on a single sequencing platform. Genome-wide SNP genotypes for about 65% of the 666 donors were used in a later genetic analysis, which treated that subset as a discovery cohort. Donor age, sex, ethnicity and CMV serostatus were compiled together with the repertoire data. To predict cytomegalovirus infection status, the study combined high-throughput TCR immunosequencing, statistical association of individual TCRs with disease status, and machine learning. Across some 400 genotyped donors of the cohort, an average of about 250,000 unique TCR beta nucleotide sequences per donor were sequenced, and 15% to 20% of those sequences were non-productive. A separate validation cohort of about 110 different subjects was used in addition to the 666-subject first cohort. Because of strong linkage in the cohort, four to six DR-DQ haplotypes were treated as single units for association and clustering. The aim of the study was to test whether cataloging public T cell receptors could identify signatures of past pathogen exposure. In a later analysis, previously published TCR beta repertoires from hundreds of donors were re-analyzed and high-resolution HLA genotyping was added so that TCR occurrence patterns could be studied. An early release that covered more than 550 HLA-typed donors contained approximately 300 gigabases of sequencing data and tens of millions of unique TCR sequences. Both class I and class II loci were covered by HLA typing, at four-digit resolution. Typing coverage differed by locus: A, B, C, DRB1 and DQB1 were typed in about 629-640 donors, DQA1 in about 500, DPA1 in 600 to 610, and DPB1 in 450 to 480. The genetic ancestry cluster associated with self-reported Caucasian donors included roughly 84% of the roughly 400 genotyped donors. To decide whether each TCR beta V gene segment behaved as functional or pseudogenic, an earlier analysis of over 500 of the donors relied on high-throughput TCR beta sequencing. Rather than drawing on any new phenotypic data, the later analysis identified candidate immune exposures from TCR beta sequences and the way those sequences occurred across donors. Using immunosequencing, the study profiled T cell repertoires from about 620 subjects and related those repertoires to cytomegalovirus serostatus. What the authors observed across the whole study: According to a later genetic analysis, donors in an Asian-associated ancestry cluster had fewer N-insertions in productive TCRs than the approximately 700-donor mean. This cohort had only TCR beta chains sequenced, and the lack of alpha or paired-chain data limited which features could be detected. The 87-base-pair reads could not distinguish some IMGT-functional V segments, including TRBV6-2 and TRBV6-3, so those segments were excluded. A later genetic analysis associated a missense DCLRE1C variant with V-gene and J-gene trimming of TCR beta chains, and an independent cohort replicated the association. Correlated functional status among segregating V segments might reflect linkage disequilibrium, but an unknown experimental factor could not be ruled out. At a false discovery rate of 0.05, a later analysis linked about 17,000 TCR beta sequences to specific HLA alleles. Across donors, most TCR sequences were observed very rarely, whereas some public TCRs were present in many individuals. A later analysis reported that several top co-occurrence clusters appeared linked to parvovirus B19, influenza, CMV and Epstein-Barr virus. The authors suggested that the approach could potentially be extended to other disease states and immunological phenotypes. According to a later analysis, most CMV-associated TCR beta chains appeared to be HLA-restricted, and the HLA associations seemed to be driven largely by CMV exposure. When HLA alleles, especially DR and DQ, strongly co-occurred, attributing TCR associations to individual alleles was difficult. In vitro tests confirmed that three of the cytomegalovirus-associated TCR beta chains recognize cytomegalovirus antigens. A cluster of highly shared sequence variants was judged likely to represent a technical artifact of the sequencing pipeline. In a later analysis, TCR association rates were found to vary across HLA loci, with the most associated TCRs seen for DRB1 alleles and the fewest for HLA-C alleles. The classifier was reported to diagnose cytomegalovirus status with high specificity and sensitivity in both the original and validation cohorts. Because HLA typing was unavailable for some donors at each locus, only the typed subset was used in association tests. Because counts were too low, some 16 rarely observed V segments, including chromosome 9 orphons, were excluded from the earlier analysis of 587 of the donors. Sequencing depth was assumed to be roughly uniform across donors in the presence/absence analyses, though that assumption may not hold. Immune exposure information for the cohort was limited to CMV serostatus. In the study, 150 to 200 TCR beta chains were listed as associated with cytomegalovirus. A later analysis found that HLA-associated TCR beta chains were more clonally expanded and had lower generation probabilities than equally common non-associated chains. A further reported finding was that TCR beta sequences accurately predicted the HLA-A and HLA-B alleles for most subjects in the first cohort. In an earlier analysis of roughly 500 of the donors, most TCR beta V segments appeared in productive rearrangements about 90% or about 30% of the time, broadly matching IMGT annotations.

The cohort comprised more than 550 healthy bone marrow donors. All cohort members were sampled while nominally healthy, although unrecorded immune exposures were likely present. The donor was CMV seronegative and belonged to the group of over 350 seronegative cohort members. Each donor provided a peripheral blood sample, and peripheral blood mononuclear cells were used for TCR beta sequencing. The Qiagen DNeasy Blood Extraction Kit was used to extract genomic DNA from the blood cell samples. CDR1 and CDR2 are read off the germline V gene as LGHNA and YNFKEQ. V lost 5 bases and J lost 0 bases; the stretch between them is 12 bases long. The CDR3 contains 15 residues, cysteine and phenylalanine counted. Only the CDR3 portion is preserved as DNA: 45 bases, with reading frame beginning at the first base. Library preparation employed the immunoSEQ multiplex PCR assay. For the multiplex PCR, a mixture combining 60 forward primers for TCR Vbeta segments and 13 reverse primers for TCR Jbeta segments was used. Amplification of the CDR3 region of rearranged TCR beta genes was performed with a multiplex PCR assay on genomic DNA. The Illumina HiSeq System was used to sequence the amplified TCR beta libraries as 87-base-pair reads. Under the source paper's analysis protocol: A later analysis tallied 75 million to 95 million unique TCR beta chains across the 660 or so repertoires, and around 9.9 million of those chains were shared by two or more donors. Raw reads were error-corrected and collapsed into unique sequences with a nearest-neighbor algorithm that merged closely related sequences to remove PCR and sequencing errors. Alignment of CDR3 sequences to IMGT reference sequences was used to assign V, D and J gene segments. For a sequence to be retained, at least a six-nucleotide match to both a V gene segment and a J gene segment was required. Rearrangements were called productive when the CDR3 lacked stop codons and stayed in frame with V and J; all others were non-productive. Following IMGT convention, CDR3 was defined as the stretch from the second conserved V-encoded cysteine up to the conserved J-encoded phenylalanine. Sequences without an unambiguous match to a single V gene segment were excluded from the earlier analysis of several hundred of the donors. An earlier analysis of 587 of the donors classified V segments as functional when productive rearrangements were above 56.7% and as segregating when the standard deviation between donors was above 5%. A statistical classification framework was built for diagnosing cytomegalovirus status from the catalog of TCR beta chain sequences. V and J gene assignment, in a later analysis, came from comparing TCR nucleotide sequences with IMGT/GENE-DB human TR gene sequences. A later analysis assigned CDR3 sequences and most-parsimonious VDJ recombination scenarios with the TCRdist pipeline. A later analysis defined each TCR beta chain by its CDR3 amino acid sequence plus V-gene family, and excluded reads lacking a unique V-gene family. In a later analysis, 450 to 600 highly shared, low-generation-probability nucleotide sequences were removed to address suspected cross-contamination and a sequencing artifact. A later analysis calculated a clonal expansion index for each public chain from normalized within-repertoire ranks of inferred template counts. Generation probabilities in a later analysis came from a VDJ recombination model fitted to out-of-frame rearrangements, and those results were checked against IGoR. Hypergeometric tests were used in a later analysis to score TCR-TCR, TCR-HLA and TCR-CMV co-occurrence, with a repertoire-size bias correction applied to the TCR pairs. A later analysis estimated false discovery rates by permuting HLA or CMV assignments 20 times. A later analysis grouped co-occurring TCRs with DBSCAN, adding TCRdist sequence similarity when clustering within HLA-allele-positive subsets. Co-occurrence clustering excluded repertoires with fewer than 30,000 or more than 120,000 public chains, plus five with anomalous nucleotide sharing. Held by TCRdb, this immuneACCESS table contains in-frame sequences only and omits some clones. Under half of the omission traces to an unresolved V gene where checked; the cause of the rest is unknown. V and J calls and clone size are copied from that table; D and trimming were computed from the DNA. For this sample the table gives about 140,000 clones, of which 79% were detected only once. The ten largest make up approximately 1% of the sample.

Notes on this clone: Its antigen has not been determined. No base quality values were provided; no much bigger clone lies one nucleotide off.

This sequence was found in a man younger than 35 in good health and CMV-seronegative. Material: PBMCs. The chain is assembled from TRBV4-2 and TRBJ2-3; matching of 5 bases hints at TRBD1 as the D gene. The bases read TGTGCCAGCAGCGCACAGGCAATCAGCACAGATACGCAGTATTTT. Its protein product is CASSAQAISTDTQYF.